This TCR beta chain was retrieved from a study of pediatric ulcerative colitis. General observations from the study: Blood-rectal clonal overlap within each person was significantly higher in ulcerative colitis patients than controls.

Ulcerative colitis patients received no immunosuppressive medication before the diagnostic colonoscopy. Concerning this clone: Its antigen is not identified.

Each sample received Survey-level depth of up to 500,000 reads. Clones were read by immunoSEQ multiplex PCR, and TCRdb kept only the in-frame ones, dropping some. This sample has about 15,000 clones, with 85% to 90% found just once. Specimen: blood. The sequence was collected from a boy younger than 18 with moderate ulcerative colitis.

CDR3 nucleotides: TGCGCCAGCAGCTTAGGGCAGGGGGCGAATGAGCAGTTCTTC. Translation gives CASSLGQGANEQFF. This sequence joins TRBV5-1 and TRBJ2-1; TRBD1 matches at 8 bases. Germline loops: CDR1 SGHRS, CDR2 YFSETQ. The V gene end was trimmed by 2 bases and the J gene end by 7 bases; junction bases not matched to a gene: 5. The CDR3 runs to 14 residues.